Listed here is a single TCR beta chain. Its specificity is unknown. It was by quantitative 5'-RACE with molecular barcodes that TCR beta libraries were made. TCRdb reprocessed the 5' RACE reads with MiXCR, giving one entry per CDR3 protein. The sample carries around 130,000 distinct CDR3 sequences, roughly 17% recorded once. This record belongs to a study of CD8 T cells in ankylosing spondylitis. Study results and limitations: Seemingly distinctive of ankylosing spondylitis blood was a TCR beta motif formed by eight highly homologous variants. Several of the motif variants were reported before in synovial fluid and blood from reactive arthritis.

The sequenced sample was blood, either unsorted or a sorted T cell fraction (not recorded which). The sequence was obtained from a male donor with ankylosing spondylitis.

CDR3 residues: CASRKTGLSYNEQFF. The CDR3 bases are TGTGCCAGCAGGAAAACGGGACTTTCCTACAATGAGCAGTTCTTC. The chain joins TRBV28 to TRBJ2-1, with D possibly being TRBD2 (6 bases). V was pared by 6 bases and J by 1 base, with 13 bases between. The CDR3 length is 15 residues. CDR1 MDHEN and CDR2 SYDVKM come from the germline V gene.